One TCR beta chain is described in this entry. Original data processing: Reference gene primer amplification in the assay estimated nucleated cell counts. TCRdb keeps only in-frame clones here, not all; method: immunoSEQ multiplex PCR. D and trimming come from the DNA, and the V and J calls and clone size come from that table. The sample has 30,000 to 35,000 clones, less than 80% seen once. V dropped 4 bases and J dropped 2 bases, with 6 bases sitting between them. There are 11 residues in the CDR3. Germline-derived CDR1 and CDR2 are SQVTM and ANQGSEA. The data originate from a study of blood T cell repertoires in COVID-19. About the research overall: Acute-phase and convalescent COVID-19 samples originated in the United States, Italy and Spain.

The source material was peripheral blood. V gene TRBV29-1 combines with J gene TRBJ2-7; perhaps TRBD2 as D (6 bases). This TCR came from an older man with acute or convalescent COVID-19. The DNA for the CDR3 is TGCAGCGTTGGGAGGGCCTACGAGCAGTACTTC. This translates into CSVGRAYEQYF.